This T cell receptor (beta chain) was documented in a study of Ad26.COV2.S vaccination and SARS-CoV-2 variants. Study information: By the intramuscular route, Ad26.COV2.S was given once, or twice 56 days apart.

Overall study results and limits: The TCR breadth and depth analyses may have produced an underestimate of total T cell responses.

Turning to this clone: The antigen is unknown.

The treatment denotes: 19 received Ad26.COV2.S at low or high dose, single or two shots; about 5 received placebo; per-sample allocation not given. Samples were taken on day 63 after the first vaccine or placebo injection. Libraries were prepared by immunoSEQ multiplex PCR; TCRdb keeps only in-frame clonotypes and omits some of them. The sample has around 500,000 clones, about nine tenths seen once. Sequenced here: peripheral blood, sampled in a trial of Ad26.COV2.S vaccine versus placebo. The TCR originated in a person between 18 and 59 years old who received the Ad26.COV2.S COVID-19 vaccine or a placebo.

CDR3 nucleotides: TGTGCCAGCAGTCTTCAGACGATTGTTAACACTGAAGCTTTCTTT. The encoded protein is CASSLQTIVNTEAFF. The chain recombines TRBV28 with TRBJ1-1; unclear D gene. V lost 5 bases to trimming and J lost 2 bases, with 15 bases between them. The CDR3 runs to 15 residues. In germline, CDR1 is MDHEN, CDR2 SYDVKM.